One and the same sample provided the 22 T cell receptor beta chains below, sequenced in a study of control samples from healthy donors and cancer patients. Here immunoSEQ multiplex PCR was the method, and the copy in TCRdb shows in-frame clones only, minus some. This sample has about 150,000 clones; 80% to 90% occur once, and the top ten carry around 1.6%. The specimen was blood. These receptors were taken from a man aged 18 to 35 in good health.

The V call is TRBV7-9, the J call TRBJ1-6; D unresolved. Germline V gives CDR1 SEHNR, CDR2 FQNEAQ (reference sequence). Deletions cut 5 bases from V and 4 bases from J, with 9 bases between. The CDR3 spans 14 residues. In nucleotides, the CDR3 is TGTGCCAGCAGCCCCACAGAATATAATTCACCCCTCCACTTT. Encoded protein: CASSPTEYNSPLHF.

The CDR3 DNA sequence: TGCGCCAGCAGCCCTGAGGGGACAAACTATGGCTACACCTTC. Its translation is CASSPEGTNYGYTF. This rearrangement joins TRBV5-1 to TRBJ1-2; D perhaps matches TRBD1 (6 bases). Trimming removed 4 bases from V and 2 bases from J, with 12 bases in between. The CDR3 loop spans 14 amino acids. Germline CDR1 is SGHRS and CDR2 is YFSETQ.

V and J are TRBV5-1 and TRBJ1-2, with D possibly being TRBD1 (6 bases). Germline loops: CDR1 SGHRS, CDR2 YFSETQ. The CDR3 totals 14 residues. Deletions cut 3 bases from V and 2 bases from J, with 11 bases between. The DNA for the CDR3 is TGCGCCAGCAGCTATAACGACAGGAACTATGGCTACACCTTC. It codes for CASSYNDRNYGYTF.

CDR3 residues: CASSALAGLIATGELFF. The CDR3 DNA sequence: TGTGCCAGCAGCGCCCTAGCGGGCCTAATCGCCACCGGGGAGCTGTTTTTT. The V call is TRBV9, the J call TRBJ2-2; 8 bases agree with TRBD2. Losses at the gene ends were 3 bases for V and 4 bases for J; bases not matched to a gene: 11. This CDR3 is built from 17 residues. The germline V gene encodes CDR1 SGDLS and CDR2 YYNGEE. The full variable domain, in which reference TRBV9 and TRBJ2-2 provide the parts outside the CDR3, is DSGVTQTPKHLITATGQRVTLRCSPRSGDLSVYWYQQSLDQGLQFLIQYYNGEERAKGNILERFSAQQFPDLHSELNLSSLELGDSALYFCASSALAGLIATGELFFGEGSRLTVL.

V and J are TRBV7-9 and TRBJ2-7; 11 bases map to TRBD1. Germline V gives CDR1 SEHNR, CDR2 FQNEAQ (reference sequence). The CDR3 runs 15 residues. Trimming removed 5 bases from V and 2 bases from J; junction bases left unmatched: 5. CDR3 nucleotide sequence: TGTGCCAGCAGCGCTGGACAGGGGGCTGCCTACGAGCAGTACTTC. Amino acid sequence: CASSAGQGAAYEQYF.

The rearrangement uses TRBV9 and TRBJ2-1, with TRBD2 matching over 9 bases. This CDR3 has 15 amino acids. The V segment lost 5 bases and the J segment 7 bases; nucleotides outside the gene matches: 10. The germline gives CDR1 SGDLS, CDR2 YYNGEE. CDR3 in amino acids: CASSPSGGPGNEQFF. For the CDR3, the DNA is TGTGCCAGCAGTCCGAGCGGGGGGCCAGGGAATGAGCAGTTCTTC.

The chain couples TRBV10-3 to TRBJ1-4, with D tentatively TRBD1 (5 bases). Germline CDR1 ENHRY, CDR2 SYGVKD. The CDR3 sequence is 14 residues long. Trimming took off 8 bases at V and 8 bases at J, with 18 bases between the two ends. CDR3 DNA: TGTGCCATCGGCCCGACAGAAGGTGAGGAAAAACTGTTTTTT. It translates to CAIGPTEGEEKLFF.

V is TRBV25-1 and J is TRBJ2-3, with 8 bases aligning to TRBD1. The CDR3 totals 14 residues. V was pared by 3 bases and J by 3 bases, with 2 bases of the junction left unmatched. Germline V gives CDR1 MGHDK, CDR2 SYGVNS. CDR3 in DNA: TGTGCCAGCAGTGAGCAGGGGGCAACAGATACGCAGTATTTT. It specifies CASSEQGATDTQYF.

The CDR3 here is CASSQDAGFNEKLFF. The DNA of the CDR3 is TGCGCCAGCAGCCAAGATGCGGGGTTTAATGAAAAACTGTTTTTT. The J gene is TRBJ1-4, the V gene TRBV4-3; the D is unclear. Germline lookup yields CDR1 LGHNA and CDR2 YSLEER. The germline V and J ends were trimmed by 0 bases and 4 bases, with 9 bases remaining between them. The CDR3 sequence is 15 residues long.

The chain carries TRBV7-3 and TRBJ1-1; D possibly corresponds to TRBD1 (5 bases). Between the trimmed V and J ends, which lost 6 bases and 6 bases, there was a span of 17 bases. The CDR3 contains 14 residues. Germline V gives CDR1 SGHTA, CDR2 FQGTGA. The CDR3: CASSPGLASPEAFF. The CDR3 region has the DNA TGTGCCAGCAGTCCGGGACTTGCAAGCCCTGAAGCTTTCTTT.

The chain links TRBV7-3 to TRBJ2-3; D unclear. From germline, CDR1 is SGHTA and CDR2 FQGTGA. V was pared by 5 bases and J by 6 bases, with 15 bases between. The length of the CDR3 is 14 residues. The CDR3 here is CASSPTSTTDTQYF. The CDR3 DNA is TGTGCCAGCAGCCCCACCTCTACAACGGATACGCAGTATTTT.

The V call is TRBV10-3, the J call TRBJ2-2, with 7 bases aligning to TRBD1. The junction had 2 bases not matched to a gene; V was cut back by 9 bases and J by 1 base. Germline CDR1 and CDR2: ENHRY and SYGVKD. This CDR3 spans 13 amino acids. The CDR3 region is CAMQGENTGELFF. The DNA of the CDR3 is TGTGCCATGCAGGGGGAGAACACCGGGGAGCTGTTTTTT.

This chain links TRBV7-2 with TRBJ1-2; D is unclear. Germline-derived CDR1 and CDR2 are SGHTA and FQGNSA. This CDR3 comprises 13 residues. Between the trimmed V and J ends, which lost 1 base and 11 bases, there was a span of 14 bases. The DNA for the CDR3 is TGTGCCAGCAGCTTAGTTGTAACCCGGGTGTACACCTTC. It yields the protein CASSLVVTRVYTF.

The chain has TRBV18 and TRBJ1-1; no reliable D call. Germline CDR1 is KGHSH and CDR2 is LQKENI. Trimming pared 1 base from V and 1 base from J, leaving 1 base between. The CDR3 covers 12 residues. CDR3 amino acids: CASSPRNTEAFF. The DNA of the CDR3 is TGTGCCAGCTCACCACGGAACACTGAAGCTTTCTTT.

The chain uses TRBV7-2 and TRBJ2-1; 8 bases line up with TRBD2. The J segment lost 9 bases and the V segment lost 0 bases, leaving 10 bases of the junction unmatched. This CDR3 contains 16 residues. CDR1 and CDR2 (germline): SGHTA, FQGNSA. Here the CDR3 reads CASSLAASGGPLEQFF. CDR3 DNA sequence: TGTGCCAGCAGCTTAGCTGCCTCGGGGGGGCCACTTGAGCAGTTCTTC. Full variable domain (missing parts from reference TRBV7-2 and TRBJ2-1): GAGVSQSPSNKVTEKGKDVELRCDPISGHTALYWYRQSLGQGLEFLIYFQGNSAPDKSGLPSDRFSAERTGGSVSTLTIQRTQQEDSAVYLCASSLAASGGPLEQFFGPGTRLTVL.

This clone turned up a few times. V usage is TRBV18 and J usage is TRBJ1-5; perhaps TRBD1 as D (5 bases). The V gene's germline CDR1 is KGHSH and CDR2 LQKENI. The CDR3 length is 16 residues. V was cut by 3 bases and J by 2 bases, with 14 bases left in between. The CDR3 reads CASSPPGGARNQPQHF. CDR3 sequence (DNA): TGTGCCAGCTCACCCCCCGGAGGGGCACGCAATCAGCCCCAGCATTTT.

This chain connects TRBV5-1 to TRBJ2-7, with D perhaps TRBD1 (5 bases). CDR3 length: 18 residues. V lost 0 bases to trimming and J lost 1 base, with 20 bases between them. From germline, CDR1 is SGHRS and CDR2 YFSETQ. Written as DNA, the CDR3 is TGCGCCAGCAGCTTGGGGACGCTCCGGCAGGGCCTTTCCTACGAGCAGTACTTC. It encodes CASSLGTLRQGLSYEQYF.

The V gene is TRBV28, the J gene TRBJ1-5, with a tentative D call TRBD1 (6 bases). The V gene lost 4 bases and the J gene lost 3 bases, with 13 bases spanning the gap. This CDR3 comprises 15 residues. Looked up from germline, CDR1 is MDHEN and CDR2 is SYDVKM. The DNA of the CDR3 is TGTGCCAGCAGTTCCCCAAGGACAGTCAATCAGCCCCAGCATTTT. This encodes CASSSPRTVNQPQHF. Filled out from reference TRBV28 and TRBJ1-5, the complete variable domain reads DVKVTQSSRYLVKRTGEKVFLECVQDMDHENMFWYRQDPGLGLRLIYFSYDVKMKEKGDIPEGYSVSREKKERFSLILESASTNQTSMYLCASSSPRTVNQPQHFGDGTRLSIL.

The rearrangement links TRBV6-1 to TRBJ2-5; D possibly uses TRBD1 or TRBD2 (5 bases each). The CDR3 runs 14 residues. With 2 bases removed from V and 5 bases from J, the gap between germline ends came to 12 bases. The V gene's germline CDR1 is MNHNS and CDR2 SASEGT. This CDR3 is CASSERGDRETQYF. CDR3 DNA: TGTGCCAGCAGTGAACGAGGGGATCGGGAGACCCAGTACTTC.

This chain connects TRBV9 to TRBJ1-1; perhaps TRBD1 as D (5 bases). Per the germline V gene, CDR1 is SGDLS and CDR2 is YYNGEE. The CDR3 extends over 15 amino acids. Trimming took off 3 bases at V and 3 bases at J, with 15 bases between the two ends. CDR3 sequence reads: CASSAGEGLDTEAFF. CDR3 DNA: TGTGCCAGCAGCGCGGGGGAGGGCTTGGACACTGAAGCTTTCTTT.

V usage is TRBV11-2 and J usage is TRBJ1-2; weak D call: TRBD1 (5 bases). Trimming removed 4 bases at V and 6 bases at J, with 9 bases between. Germline V lookup: CDR1 SGHAT, CDR2 FQNNGV. CDR3 length: 12 amino acids. CDR3 nucleotide sequence: TGTGCCAGCAGCTCCCAGGGAAATGGCTACACCTTC. The encoded protein is CASSSQGNGYTF.

The gene calls are TRBV5-1 and TRBJ2-2, with 14 nucleotides matching TRBD2. CDR1 and CDR2 from the germline V gene are SGHRS and YFSETQ. CDR3 length equals 17 residues. Trimming removed 4 bases from V and 5 bases from J; junction bases left unmatched: 7. In DNA form, the CDR3 reads TGCGCCAGCAGCCAAGAGGGACTAGCGGGGGTAACCGGGGAGCTGTTTTTT. It codes for CASSQEGLAGVTGELFF.